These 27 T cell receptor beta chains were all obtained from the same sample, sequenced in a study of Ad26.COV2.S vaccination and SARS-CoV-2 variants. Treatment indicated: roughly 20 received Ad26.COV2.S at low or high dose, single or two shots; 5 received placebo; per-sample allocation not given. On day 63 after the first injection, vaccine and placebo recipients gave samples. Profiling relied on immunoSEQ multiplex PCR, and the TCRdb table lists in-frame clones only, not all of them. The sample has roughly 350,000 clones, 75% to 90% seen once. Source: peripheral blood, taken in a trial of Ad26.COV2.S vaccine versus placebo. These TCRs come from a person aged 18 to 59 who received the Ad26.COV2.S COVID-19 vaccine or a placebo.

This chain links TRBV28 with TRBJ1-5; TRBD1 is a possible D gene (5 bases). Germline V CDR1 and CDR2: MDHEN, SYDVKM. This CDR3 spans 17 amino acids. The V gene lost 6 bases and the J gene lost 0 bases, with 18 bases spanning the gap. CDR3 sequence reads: CASSTTRTQYSNQPQHF. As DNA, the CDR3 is TGTGCCAGCAGCACCACCAGGACACAGTATAGCAATCAGCCCCAGCATTTT. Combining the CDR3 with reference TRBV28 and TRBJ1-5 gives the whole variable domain DVKVTQSSRYLVKRTGEKVFLECVQDMDHENMFWYRQDPGLGLRLIYFSYDVKMKEKGDIPEGYSVSREKKERFSLILESASTNQTSMYLCASSTTRTQYSNQPQHFGDGTRLSIL.

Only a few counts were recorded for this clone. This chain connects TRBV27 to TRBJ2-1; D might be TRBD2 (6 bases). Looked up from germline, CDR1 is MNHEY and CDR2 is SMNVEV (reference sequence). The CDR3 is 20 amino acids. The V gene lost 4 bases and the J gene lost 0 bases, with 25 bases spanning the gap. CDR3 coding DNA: TGTGCCAGCAGTTCAAGATGGGACTTGCACGTTGGGGACTCCTACAATGAGCAGTTCTTC. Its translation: CASSSRWDLHVGDSYNEQFF.

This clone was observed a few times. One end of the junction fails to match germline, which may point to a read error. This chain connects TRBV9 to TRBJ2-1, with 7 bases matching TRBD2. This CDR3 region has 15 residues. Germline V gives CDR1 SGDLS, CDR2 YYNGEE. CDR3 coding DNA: TGTGCCAGCAGCGTAGAGGGAGGGCATCGCAATGGGCAGTTCTTC. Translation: CASSVEGGHRNGQFF.

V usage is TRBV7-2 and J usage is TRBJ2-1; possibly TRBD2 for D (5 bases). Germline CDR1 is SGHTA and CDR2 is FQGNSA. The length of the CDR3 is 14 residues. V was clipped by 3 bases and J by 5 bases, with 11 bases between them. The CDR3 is CASSFGRGNNEQFF. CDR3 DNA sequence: TGTGCCAGCAGCTTCGGTCGGGGAAACAATGAGCAGTTCTTC.

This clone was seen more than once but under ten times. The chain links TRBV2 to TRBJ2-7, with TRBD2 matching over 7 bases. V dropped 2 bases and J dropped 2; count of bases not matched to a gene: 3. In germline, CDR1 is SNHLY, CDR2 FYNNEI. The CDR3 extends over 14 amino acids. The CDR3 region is CASSEWAGAYEQYF. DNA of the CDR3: TGTGCCAGCAGTGAATGGGCGGGAGCCTACGAGCAGTACTTC.

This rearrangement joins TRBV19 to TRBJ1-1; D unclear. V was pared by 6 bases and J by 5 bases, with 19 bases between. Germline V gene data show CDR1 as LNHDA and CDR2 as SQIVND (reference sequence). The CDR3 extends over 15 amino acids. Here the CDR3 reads CASSLLDSEGTEAFF. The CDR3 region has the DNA TGTGCCAGTAGCCTGCTTGATTCCGAGGGAACTGAAGCTTTCTTT.

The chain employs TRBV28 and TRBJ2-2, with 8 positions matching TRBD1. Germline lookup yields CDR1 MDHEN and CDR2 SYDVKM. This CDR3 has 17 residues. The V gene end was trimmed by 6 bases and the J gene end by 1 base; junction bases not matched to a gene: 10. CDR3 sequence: CASSRGTGSLNTGELFF. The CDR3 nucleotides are TGTGCCAGCAGCCGGGGGACAGGTTCTTTGAACACCGGGGAGCTGTTTTTT. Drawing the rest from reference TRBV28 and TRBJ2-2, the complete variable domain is DVKVTQSSRYLVKRTGEKVFLECVQDMDHENMFWYRQDPGLGLRLIYFSYDVKMKEKGDIPEGYSVSREKKERFSLILESASTNQTSMYLCASSRGTGSLNTGELFFGEGSRLTVL.

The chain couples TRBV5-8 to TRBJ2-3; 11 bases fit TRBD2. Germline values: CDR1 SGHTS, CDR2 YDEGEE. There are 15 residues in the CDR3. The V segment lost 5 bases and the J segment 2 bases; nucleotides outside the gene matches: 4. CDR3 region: CASREGLAVTDTQYF. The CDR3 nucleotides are TGTGCCAGCAGAGAGGGACTAGCGGTCACAGATACGCAGTATTTT.

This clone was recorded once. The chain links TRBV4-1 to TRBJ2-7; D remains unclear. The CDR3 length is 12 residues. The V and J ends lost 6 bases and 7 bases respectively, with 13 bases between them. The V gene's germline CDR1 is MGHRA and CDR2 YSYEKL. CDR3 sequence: CASSGSIGEQYF. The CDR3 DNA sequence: TGCGCCAGCAGTGGAAGTATAGGGGAGCAGTACTTC.

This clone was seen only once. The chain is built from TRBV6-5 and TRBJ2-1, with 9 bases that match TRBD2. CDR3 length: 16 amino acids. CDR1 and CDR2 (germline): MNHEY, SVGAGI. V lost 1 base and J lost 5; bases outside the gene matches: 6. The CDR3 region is CASSYYRLAGNNEQFF. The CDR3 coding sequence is TGTGCCAGCAGTTACTATAGGCTAGCGGGAAACAATGAGCAGTTCTTC.

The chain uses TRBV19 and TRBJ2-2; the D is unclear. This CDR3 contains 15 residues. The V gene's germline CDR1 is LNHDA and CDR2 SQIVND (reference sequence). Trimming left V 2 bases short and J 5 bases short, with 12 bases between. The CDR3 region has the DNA TGTGCCAGTAGTATATCCTCGACTGCGACCGGGGAGCTGTTTTTT. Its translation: CASSISSTATGELFF.

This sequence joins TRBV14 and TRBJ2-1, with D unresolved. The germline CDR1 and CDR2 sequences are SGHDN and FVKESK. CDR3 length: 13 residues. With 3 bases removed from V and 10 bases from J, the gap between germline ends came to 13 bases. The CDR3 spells CASSQGSLTEQFF. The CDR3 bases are TGTGCCAGCAGCCAGGGTTCATTGACCGAGCAGTTCTTC.

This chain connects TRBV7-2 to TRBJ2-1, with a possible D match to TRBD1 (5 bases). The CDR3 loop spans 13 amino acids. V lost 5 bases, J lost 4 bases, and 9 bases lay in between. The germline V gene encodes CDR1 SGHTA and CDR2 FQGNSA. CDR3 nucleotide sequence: TGTGCCAGCAGCCTAGGGGCTTACAATGAGCAGTTCTTC. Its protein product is CASSLGAYNEQFF.

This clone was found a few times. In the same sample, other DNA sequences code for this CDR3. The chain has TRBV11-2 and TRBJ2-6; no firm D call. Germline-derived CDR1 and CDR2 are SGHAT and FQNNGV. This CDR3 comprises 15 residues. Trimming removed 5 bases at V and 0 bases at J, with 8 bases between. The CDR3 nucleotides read TGTGCCAGCAGCCCCGGTTACTCTGGGGCCAACGTCCTGACTTTC. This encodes CASSPGYSGANVLTF. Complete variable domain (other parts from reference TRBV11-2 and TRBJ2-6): EAGVAQSPRYKIIEKRQSVAFWCNPISGHATLYWYQQILGQGPKLLIQFQNNGVVDDSQLPKDRFSAERLKGVDSTLKIQPAKLEDSAVYLCASSPGYSGANVLTFGAGSRLTVL.

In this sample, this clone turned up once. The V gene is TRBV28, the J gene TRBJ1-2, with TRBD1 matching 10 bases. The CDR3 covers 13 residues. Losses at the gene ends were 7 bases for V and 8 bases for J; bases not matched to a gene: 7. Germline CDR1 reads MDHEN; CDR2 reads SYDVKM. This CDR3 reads CASTRQGARGYTF. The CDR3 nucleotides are TGTGCCAGCACTCGACAGGGGGCGCGAGGCTACACCTTC.

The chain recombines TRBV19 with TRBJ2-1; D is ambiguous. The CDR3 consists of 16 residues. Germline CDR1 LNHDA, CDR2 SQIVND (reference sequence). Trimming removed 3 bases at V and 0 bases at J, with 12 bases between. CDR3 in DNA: TGTGCCAGTAGTATCCCCCAGGATCTCTCCTACAATGAGCAGTTCTTC. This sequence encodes CASSIPQDLSYNEQFF.

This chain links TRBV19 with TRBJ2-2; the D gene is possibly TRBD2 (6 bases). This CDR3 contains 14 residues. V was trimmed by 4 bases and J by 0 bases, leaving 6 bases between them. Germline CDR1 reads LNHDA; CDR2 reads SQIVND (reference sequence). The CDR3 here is CASSRGANTGELFF. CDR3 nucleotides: TGTGCCAGTAGTAGGGGGGCGAACACCGGGGAGCTGTTTTTT.

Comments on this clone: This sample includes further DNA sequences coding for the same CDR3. As DNA, the CDR3 is TGTGCCAGCAGCTTGAGCACAGATACGCAGTATTTT. Residues: CASSLSTDTQYF. The chain employs TRBV7-9 and TRBJ2-3; no clear D. The length of the CDR3 is 12 residues. Looked up from germline, CDR1 is SEHNR and CDR2 is FQNEAQ (reference sequence). V gave up 3 bases and J gave up 0 bases, with 1 base separating them. Supplemented by reference TRBV7-9 and TRBJ2-3, the full variable domain reads DTGVSQNPRHKITKRGQNVTFRCDPISEHNRLYWYRQTLGQGPEFLTYFQNEAQLEKSRLLSDRFSAERPKGSFSTLEIQRTEQGDSAMYLCASSLSTDTQYFGPGTRLTVL.

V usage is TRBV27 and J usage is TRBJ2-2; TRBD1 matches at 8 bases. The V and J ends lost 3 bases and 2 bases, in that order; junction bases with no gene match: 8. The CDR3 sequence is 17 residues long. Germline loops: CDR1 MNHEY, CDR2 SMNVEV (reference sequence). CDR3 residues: CASSFSGGQANTGELFF. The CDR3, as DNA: TGTGCCAGCAGTTTCAGTGGGGGACAGGCAAACACCGGGGAGCTGTTTTTT.

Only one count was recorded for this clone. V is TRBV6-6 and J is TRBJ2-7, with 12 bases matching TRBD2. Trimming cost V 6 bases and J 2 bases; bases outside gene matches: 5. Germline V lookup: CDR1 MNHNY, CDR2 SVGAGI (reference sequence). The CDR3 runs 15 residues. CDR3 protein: CASSLTSGGTYEQYF. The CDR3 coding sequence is TGTGCCAGCAGCCTGACTAGCGGGGGTACCTACGAGCAGTACTTC.

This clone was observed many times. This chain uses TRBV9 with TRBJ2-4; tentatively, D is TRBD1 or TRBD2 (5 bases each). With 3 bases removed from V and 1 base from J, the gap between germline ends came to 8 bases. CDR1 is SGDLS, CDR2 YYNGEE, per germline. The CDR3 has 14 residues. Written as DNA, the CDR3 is TGTGCCAGCAGCGGGGGCGGGGCCAAAAACATTCAGTACTTC. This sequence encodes CASSGGGAKNIQYF.

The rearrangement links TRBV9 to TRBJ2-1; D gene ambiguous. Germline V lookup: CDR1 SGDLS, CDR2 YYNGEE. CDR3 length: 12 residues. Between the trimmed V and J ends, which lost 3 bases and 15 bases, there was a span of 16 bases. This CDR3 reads CASSDPAQGRFF. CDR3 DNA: TGTGCCAGCAGCGACCCCGCTCAAGGGCGGTTCTTC. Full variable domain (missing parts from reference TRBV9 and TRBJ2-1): DSGVTQTPKHLITATGQRVTLRCSPRSGDLSVYWYQQSLDQGLQFLIQYYNGEERAKGNILERFSAQQFPDLHSELNLSSLELGDSALYFCASSDPAQGRFFGPGTRLTVL.

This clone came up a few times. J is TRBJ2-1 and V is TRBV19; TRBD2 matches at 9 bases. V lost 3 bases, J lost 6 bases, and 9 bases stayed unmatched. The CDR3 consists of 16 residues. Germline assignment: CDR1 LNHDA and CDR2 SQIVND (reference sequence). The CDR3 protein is CASSMRGSGGFNEQFF. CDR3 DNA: TGTGCCAGTAGTATGCGGGGCAGCGGGGGGTTCAATGAGCAGTTCTTC. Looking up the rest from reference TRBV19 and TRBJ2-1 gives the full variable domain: DGGITQSPKYLFRKEGQNVTLSCEQNLNHDAMYWYRQDPGQGLRLIYYSQIVNDFQKGDIAEGYSVSREKKESFPLTVTSAQKNPTAFYLCASSMRGSGGFNEQFFGPGTRLTVL.

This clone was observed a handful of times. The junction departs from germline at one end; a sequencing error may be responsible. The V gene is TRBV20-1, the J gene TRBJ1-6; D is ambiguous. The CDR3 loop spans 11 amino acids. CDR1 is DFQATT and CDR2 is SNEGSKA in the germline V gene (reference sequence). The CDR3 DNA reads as TGCAGTGCTAGAGATTTCGGGAGAAACGTTTTT. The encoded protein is CSARDFGRNVF.

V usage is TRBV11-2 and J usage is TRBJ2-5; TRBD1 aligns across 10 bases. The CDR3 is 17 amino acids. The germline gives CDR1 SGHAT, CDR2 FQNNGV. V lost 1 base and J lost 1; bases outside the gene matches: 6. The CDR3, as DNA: TGTGCCAGCAGCTTAGGACAGGGGGCGCCGACCCAAGAGACCCAGTACTTC. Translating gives CASSLGQGAPTQETQYF.

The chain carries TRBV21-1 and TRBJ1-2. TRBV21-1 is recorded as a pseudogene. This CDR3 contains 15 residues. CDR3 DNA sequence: TGTGCCAGCAGCAAAGGGGGAGGTCCTAACTATGGCTACACCTTC. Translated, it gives CASSKGGGPNYGYTF.

CDR3 in amino acids: CASRGQGFYNEQFF. The CDR3 DNA sequence: TGTGCCAGCAGGGGACAGGGGTTTTACAATGAGCAGTTCTTC. The rearrangement uses TRBV5-4 and TRBJ2-1, with 10 bases lining up with TRBD1. This CDR3 comprises 14 residues. In germline, CDR1 is SGHNT, CDR2 YYREEE (reference sequence). V dropped 5 bases and J dropped 4; count of bases not matched to a gene: 3.